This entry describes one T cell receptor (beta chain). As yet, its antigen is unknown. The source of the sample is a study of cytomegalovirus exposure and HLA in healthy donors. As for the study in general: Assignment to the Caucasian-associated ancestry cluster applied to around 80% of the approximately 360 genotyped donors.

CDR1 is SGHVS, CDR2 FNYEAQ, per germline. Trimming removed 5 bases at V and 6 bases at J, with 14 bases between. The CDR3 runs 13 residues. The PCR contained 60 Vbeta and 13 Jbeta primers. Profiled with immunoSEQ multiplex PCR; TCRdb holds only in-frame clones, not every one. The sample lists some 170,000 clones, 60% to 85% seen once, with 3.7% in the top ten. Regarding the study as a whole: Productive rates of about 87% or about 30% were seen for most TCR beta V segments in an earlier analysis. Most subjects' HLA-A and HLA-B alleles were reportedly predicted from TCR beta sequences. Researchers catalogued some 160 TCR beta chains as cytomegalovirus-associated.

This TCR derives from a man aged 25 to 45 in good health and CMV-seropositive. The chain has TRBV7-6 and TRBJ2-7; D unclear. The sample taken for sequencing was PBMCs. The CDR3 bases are TGTGCCAGCAGCCGGAAGGTAGCCCTCGAGCAGTACTTC. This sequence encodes CASSRKVALEQYF.